This TCR beta chain was recorded in a study of T cell responses to AZD1222 COVID-19 vaccine. Germline CDR1 reads SNHLY; CDR2 reads FYNNEI. The CDR3 totals 17 residues. The V end lost 6 bases, the J end lost 0 bases, and 18 bases lay between the germline ends. Using immunoSEQ multiplex PCR, the repertoire was profiled, and TCRdb retains in-frame clones only, with some absent. The profile shows roughly 150,000 clones, around 90% of them singletons. The receptor was derived from an adult who received the AZD1222 COVID-19 vaccine. The V call is TRBV2, the J call TRBJ1-5; no clear D. The sequenced sample was peripheral blood, obtained 28 days after the second AZD1222 dose. The chain's CDR3 is CASRGPRSGYSNQPQHF. The DNA of the CDR3 is TGTGCCAGCAGAGGTCCACGCTCGGGGTATAGCAATCAGCCCCAGCATTTT.